The subject of this entry is one T cell receptor (beta chain). The target antigen is unknown. Germline-derived CDR1 and CDR2 are MNHEY and SVGAGI. The CDR3 loop spans 14 amino acids. The V end was cut by 0 bases, the J end by 2 bases, with 7 bases between. The sample originates from a study of blood T cells in healthy people across ages. Combining a sample-barcoded 5' primer with a J-beta primer mix, a second PCR ran for roughly 6 to 12 cycles. Using its own MiXCR run on the 5' RACE reads, TCRdb lists one record per CDR3 protein. The sample lists some 900,000 distinct CDR3 sequences, 45% to 50% occurring once. Donors were healthy Caucasian individuals from Russia aged roughly 6 to 95. Isolated PBMCs totaled at least 7 million in each sample. Broader study findings: Strongly correlated with naive T cell percentage was TCR beta diversity. Possibly, changes in expanded clonotypes were confounded because donor CMV status was unknown.

The chain recombines TRBV6-5 with TRBJ2-5; D is uncertain. The sequenced sample consisted of blood. This clonotype was obtained from a man aged 30-40 years in good health. This CDR3 reads CASSYSNFQETQYF. The CDR3 DNA reads as TGTGCCAGCAGTTACTCGAATTTTCAAGAGACCCAGTACTTC.